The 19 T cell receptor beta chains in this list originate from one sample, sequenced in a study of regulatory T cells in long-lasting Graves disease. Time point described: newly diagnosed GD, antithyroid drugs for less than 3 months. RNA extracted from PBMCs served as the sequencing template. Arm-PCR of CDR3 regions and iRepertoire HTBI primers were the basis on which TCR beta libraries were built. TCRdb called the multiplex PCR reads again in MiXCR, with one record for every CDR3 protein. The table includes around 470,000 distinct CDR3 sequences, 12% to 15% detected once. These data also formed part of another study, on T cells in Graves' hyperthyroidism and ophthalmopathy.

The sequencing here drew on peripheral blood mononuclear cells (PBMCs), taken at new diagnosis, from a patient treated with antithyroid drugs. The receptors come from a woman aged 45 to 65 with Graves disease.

The CDR3 region is CASSRDETYEQYF. The CDR3 DNA reads TGTGCCAGCAGTCGGGACGAAACCTACGAGCAGTACTTC. The chain recombines TRBV6-1 with TRBJ2-7, with D tentatively TRBD1 or TRBD2 (5 bases each). V shed 5 bases and J shed 2 bases, with 10 bases lying between them. Germline V CDR1 and CDR2: MNHNS, SASEGT. The CDR3 contains 13 residues.

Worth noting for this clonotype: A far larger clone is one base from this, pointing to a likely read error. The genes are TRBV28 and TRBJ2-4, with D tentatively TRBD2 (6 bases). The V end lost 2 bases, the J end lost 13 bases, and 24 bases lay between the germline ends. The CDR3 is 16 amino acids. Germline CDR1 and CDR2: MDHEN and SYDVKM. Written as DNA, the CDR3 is TGTGCCAGCAGTTTAAGGAGGGGCCCCCGCGGTAATGAGCAGTACTTC. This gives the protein CASSLRRGPRGNEQYF.

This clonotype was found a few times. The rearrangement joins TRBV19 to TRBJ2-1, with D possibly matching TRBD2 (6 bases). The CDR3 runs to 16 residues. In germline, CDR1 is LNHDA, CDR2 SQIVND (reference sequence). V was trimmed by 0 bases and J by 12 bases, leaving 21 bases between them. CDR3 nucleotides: TGTGCCAGTAGTATAGATATCGCGTTGGGCGGGGATTTGCAGTTCTTC. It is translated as CASSIDIALGGDLQFF. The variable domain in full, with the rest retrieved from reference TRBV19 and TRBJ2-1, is DGGITQSPKYLFRKEGQNVTLSCEQNLNHDAMYWYRQDPGQGLRLIYYSQIVNDFQKGDIAEGYSVSREKKESFPLTVTSAQKNPTAFYLCASSIDIALGGDLQFFGPGTRLTVL.

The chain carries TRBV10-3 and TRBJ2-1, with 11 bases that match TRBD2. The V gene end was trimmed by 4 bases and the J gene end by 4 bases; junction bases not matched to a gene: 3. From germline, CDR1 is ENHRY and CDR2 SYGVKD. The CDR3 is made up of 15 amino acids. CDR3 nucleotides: TGTGCCATCAGTGGGGGACTAGCGGAGTACAATGAGCAGTTCTTC. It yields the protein CAISGGLAEYNEQFF.

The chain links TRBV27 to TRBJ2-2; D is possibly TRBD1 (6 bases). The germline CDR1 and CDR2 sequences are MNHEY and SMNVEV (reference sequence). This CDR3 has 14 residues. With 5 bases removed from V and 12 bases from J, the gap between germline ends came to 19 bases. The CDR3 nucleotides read TGTGCCAGCAGTCCCCTCAGGCCGAGGGGGAAGCTGTTTTTT. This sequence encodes CASSPLRPRGKLFF.

CDR3 loop: CAIRRDPEGNQPQHF. In nucleotides, the CDR3 is TGTGCCATCAGAAGGGACCCGGAGGGCAATCAGCCCCAGCATTTT. The chain carries TRBV10-3 and TRBJ1-5, with D possibly matching TRBD1 (5 bases). This CDR3 comprises 15 residues. CDR1 and CDR2 from the germline V gene are ENHRY and SYGVKD. The V and J ends lost 6 bases and 2 bases respectively, with 14 bases between them.

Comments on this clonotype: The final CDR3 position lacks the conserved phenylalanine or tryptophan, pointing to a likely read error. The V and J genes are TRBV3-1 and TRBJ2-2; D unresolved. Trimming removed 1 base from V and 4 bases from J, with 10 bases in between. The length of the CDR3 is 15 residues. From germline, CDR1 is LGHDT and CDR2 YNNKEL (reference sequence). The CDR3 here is CASSQGGIRTGELFS. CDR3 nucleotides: TGTGCCAGCAGCCAAGGCGGAATCCGCACCGGGGAGCTGTTTTCT.

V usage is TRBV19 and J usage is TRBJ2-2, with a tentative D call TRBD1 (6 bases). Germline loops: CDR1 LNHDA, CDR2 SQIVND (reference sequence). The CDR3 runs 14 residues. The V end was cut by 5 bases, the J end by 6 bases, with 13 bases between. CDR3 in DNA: TGTGCCAGTAGTCCCGGGACACGGGCCGGGGAGCTGTTTTTT. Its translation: CASSPGTRAGELFF.

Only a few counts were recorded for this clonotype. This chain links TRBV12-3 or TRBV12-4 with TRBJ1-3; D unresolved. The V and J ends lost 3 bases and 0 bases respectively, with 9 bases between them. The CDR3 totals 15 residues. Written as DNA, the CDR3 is TGTGCCAGCAGTTTCTCCTCGAGCTCTGGAAACACCATATATTTT. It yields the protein CASSFSSSSGNTIYF.

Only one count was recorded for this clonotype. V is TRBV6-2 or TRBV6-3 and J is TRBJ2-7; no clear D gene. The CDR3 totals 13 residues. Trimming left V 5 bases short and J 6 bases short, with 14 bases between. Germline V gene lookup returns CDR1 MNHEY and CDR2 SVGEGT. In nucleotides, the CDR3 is TGTGCCAGCAGTGAAATTCGAACGGGCGAGCAGTACTTC. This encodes CASSEIRTGEQYF.

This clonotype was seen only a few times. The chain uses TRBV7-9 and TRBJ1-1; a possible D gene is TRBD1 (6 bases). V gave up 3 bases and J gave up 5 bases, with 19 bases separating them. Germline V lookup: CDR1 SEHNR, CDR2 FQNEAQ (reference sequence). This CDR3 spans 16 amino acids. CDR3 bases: TGTGCCAGCAGCTTCGGGGGGGGGGGCGGACGGACTGAAGCTTTCTTT. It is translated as CASSFGGGGGRTEAFF.

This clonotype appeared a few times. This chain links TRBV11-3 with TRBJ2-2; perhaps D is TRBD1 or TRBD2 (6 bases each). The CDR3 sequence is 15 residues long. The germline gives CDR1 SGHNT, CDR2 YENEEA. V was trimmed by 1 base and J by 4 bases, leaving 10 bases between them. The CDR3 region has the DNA TGTGCCAGCAGCTTAGGGGGGGCGCGCACCGGGGAGCTGTTTTTT. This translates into CASSLGGARTGELFF.

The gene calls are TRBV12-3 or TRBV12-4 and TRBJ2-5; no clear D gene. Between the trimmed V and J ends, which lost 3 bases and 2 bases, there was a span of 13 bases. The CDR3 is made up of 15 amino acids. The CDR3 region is CASSFIGEHQETQYF. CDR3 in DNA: TGTGCCAGCAGTTTCATAGGCGAACATCAAGAGACCCAGTACTTC.

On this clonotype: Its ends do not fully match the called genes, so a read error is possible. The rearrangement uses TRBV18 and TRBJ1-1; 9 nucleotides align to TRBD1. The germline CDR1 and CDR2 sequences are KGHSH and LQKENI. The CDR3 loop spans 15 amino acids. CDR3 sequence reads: CASSPGTGRNTKAFF. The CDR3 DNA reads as TGTGCCAGCTCACCCGGGACAGGGAGGAACACTAAAGCTTTCTTT.

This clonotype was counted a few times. CDR3: CASSQIAGPANTGELFF. CDR3 coding DNA: TGTGCCAGCAGCCAAATAGCGGGCCCGGCGAACACCGGGGAGCTGTTTTTT. V is TRBV14 and J is TRBJ2-2, with 7 bases lining up with TRBD2. Per germline, CDR1 SGHDN and CDR2 FVKESK. The ends lost 2 bases at V and 0 bases at J; junction bases unmatched: 6. CDR3 length equals 17 residues.

CDR3 protein: CASSLGREGLEQYF. CDR3 nucleotide sequence: TGCGCCAGCAGCTTAGGGCGGGAGGGCCTCGAGCAGTACTTC. The chain recombines TRBV5-1 with TRBJ2-7; 9 bases match TRBD2. The CDR3 is made up of 14 amino acids. V trimming: 2 bases; J trimming: 6 bases; junction bases outside the gene matches: 6. Germline V gene data show CDR1 as SGHRS and CDR2 as YFSETQ.

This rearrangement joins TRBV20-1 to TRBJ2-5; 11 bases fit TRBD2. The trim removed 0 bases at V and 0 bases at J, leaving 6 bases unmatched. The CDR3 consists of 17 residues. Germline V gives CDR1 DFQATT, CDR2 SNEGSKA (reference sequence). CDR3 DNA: TGCAGTGCTAGAGATCTTAGGACTAGCGGGTACCAAGAGACCCAGTACTTC. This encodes CSARDLRTSGYQETQYF.

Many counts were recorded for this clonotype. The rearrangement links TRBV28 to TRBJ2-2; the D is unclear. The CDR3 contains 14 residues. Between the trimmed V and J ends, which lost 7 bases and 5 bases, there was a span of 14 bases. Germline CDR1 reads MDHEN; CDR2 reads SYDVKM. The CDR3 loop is CASIPGPPTGELFF. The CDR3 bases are TGTGCCAGCATCCCGGGTCCCCCAACCGGGGAGCTGTTTTTT.

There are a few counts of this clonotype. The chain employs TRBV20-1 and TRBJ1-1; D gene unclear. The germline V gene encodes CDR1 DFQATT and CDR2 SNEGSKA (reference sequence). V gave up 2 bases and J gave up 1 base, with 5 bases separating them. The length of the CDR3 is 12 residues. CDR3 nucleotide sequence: TGCAGTGCTAGACCGTCGAACACTGAAGCTTTCTTT. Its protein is CSARPSNTEAFF.